The TCR beta chain described here comes from a study of blood T cells in healthy people across ages. Findings of the study overall: TCR beta diversity correlated strongly with naive T cell percentage. Comparison with aged donors showed that long-lived donors had more naive CD4+ cells and higher diversity.

Combining a sample-barcoded 5' primer with a J-beta primer mix, a second PCR ran for about 7 to 11 cycles. TCRdb called the 5' RACE reads again in MiXCR, with one record for every CDR3 protein. The sample lists roughly 1.6 million distinct CDR3 sequences; about 31% were seen once. The ends lost 4 bases at V and 1 base at J; junction bases unmatched: 11. There are 17 residues in the CDR3. Per the germline V gene, CDR1 is MDHEN and CDR2 is SYDVKM. Healthy individuals of Caucasian origin from Russia, aged about 6 to 95, served as donors. On this clonotype itself: Antigen specificity is unknown.

The rearrangement joins TRBV28 to TRBJ2-5; 8 bases match TRBD1. The sample consisted of blood. The receptor comes from a woman aged 25 to 39 in good health. The CDR3 DNA sequence: TGTGCCAGCAGTTCCCATACCGGGACAGGTATCCAAGAGACCCAGTACTTC. Translated, it gives CASSSHTGTGIQETQYF. The variable domain in full, with the rest retrieved from reference TRBV28 and TRBJ2-5, is DVKVTQSSRYLVKRTGEKVFLECVQDMDHENMFWYRQDPGLGLRLIYFSYDVKMKEKGDIPEGYSVSREKKERFSLILESASTNQTSMYLCASSSHTGTGIQETQYFGPGTRLLVL.